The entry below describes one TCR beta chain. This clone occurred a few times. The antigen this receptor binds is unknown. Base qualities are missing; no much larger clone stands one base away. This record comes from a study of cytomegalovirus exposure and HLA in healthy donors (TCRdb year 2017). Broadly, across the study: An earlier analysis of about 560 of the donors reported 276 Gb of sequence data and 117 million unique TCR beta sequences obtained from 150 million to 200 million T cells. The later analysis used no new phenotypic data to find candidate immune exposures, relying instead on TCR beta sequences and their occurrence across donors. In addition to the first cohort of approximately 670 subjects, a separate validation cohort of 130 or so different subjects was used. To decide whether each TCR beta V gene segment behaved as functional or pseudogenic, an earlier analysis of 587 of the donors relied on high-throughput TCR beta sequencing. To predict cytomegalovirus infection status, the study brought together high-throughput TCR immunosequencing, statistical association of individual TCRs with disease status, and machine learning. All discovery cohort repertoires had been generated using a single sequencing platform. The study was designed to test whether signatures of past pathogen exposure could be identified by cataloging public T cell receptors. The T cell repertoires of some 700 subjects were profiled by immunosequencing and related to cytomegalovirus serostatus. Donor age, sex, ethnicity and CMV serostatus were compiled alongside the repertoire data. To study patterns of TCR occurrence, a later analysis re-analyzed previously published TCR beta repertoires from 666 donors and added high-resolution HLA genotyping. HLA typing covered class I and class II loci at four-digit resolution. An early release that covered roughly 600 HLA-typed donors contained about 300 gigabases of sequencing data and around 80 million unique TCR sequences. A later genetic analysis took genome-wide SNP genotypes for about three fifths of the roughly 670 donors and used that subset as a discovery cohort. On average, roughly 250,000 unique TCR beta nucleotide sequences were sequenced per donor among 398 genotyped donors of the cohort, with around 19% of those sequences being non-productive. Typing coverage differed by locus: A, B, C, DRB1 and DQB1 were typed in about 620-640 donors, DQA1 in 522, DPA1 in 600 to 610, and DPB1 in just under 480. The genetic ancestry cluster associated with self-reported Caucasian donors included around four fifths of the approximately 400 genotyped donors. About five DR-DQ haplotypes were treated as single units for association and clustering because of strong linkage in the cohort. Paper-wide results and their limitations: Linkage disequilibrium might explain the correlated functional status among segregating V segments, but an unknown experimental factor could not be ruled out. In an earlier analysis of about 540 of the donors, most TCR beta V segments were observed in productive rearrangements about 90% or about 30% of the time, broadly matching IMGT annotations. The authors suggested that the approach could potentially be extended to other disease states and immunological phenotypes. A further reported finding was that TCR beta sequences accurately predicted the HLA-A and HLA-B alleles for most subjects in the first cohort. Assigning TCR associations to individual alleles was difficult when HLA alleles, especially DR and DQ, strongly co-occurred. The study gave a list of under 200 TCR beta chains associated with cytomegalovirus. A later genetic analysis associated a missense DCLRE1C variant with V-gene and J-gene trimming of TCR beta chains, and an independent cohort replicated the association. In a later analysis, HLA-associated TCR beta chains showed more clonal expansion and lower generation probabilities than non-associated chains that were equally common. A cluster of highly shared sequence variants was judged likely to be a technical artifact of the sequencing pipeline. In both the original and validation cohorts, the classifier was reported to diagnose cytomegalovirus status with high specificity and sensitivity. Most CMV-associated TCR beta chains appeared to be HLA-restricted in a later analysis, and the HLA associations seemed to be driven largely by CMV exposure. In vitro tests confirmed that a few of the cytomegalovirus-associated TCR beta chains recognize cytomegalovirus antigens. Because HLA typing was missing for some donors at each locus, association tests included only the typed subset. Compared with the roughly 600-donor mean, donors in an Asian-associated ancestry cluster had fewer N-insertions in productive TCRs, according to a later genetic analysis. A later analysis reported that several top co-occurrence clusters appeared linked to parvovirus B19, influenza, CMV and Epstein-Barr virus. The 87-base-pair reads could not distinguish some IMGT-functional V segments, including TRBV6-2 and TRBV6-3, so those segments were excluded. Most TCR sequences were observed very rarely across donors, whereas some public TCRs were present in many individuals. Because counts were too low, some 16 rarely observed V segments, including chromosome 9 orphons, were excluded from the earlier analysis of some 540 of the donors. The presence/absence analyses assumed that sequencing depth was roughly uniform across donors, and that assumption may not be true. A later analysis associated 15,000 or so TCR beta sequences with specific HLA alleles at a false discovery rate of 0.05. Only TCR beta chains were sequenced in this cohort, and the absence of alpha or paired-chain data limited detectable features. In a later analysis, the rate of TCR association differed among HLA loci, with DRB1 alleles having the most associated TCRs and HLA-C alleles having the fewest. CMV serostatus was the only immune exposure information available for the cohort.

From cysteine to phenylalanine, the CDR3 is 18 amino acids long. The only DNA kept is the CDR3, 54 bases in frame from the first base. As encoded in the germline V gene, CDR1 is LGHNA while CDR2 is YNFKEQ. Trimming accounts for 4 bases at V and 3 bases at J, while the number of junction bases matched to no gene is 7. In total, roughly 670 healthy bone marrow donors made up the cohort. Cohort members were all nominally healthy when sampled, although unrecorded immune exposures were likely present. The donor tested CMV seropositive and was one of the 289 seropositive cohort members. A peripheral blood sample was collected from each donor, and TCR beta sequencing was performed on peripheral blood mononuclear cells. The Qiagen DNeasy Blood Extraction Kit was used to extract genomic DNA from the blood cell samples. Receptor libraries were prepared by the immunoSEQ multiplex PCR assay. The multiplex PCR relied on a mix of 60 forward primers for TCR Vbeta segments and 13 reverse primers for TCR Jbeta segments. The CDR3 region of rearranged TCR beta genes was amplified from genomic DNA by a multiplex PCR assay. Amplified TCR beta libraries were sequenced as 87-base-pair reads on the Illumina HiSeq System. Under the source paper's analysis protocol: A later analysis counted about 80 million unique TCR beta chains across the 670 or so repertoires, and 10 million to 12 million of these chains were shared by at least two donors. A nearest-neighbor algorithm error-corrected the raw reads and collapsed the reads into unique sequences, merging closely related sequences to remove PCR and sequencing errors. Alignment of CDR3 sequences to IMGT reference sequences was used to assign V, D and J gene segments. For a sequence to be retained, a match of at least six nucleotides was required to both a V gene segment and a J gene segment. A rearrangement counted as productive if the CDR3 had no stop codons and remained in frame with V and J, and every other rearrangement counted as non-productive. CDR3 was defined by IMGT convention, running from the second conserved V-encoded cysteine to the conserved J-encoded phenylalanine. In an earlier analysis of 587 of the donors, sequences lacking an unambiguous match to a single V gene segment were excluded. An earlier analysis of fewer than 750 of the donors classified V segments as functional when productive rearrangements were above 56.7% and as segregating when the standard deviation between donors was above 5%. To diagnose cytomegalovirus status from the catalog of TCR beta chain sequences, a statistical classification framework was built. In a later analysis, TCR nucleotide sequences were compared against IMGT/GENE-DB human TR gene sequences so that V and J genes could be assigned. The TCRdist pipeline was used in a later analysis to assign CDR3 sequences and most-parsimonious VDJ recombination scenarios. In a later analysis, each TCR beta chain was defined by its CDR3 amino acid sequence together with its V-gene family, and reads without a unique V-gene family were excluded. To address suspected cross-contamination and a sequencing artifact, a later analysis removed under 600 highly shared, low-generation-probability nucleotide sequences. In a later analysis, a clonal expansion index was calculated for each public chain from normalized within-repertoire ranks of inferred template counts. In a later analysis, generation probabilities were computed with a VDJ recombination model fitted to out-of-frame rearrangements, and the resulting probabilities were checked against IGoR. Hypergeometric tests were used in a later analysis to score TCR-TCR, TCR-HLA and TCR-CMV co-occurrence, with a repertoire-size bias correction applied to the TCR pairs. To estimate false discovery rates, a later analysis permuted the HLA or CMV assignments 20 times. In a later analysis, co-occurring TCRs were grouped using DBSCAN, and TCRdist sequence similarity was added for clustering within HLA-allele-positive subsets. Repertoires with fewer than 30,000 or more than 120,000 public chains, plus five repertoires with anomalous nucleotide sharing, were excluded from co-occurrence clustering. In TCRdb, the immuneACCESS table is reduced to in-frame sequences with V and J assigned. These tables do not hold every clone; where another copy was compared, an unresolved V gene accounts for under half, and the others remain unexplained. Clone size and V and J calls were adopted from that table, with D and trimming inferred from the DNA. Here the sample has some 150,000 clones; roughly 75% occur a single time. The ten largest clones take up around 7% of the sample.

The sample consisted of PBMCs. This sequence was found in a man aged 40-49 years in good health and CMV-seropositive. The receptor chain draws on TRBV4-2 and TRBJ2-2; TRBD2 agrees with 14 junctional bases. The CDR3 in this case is CASSLGLAGDSYTGELFF. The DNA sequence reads TGTGCCAGCAGCCTGGGACTAGCGGGGGACTCTTACACCGGGGAGCTGTTTTTT.